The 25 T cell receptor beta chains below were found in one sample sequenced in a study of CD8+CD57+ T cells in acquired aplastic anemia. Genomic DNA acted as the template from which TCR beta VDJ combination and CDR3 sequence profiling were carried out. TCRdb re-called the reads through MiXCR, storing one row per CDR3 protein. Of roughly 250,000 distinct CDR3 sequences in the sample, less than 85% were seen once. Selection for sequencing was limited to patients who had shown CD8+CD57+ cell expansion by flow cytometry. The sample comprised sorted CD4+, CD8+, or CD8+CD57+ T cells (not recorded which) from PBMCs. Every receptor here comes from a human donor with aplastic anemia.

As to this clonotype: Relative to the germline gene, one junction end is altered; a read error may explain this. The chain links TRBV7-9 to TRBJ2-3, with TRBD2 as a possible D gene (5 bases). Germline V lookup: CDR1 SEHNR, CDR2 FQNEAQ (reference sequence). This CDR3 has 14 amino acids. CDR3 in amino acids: CASSFARSGETHYF. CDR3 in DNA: TGTGCCAGCAGCTTTGCGAGAAGCGGCGAGACGCATTATTTT.

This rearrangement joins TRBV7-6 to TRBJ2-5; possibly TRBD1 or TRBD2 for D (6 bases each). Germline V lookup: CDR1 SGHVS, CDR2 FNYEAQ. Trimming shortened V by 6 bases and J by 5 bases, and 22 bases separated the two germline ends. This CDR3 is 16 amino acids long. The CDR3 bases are TGTGCCAGCAGACCCATCCTAGCGAAAGGGGGGGAGACCCAGTACTTC. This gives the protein CASRPILAKGGETQYF.

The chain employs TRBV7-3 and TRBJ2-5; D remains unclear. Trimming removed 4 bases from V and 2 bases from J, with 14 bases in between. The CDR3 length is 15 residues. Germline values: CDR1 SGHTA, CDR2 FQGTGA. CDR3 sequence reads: CASSSSGEQQETQYF. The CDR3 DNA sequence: TGTGCCAGCAGCTCCTCAGGAGAGCAACAAGAGACCCAGTACTTC.

CDR3 sequence: CASSLAHGTEDTQLTF. In nucleotides, the CDR3 is TGTGCCAGCAGCTTAGCCCACGGGACCGAAGACACCCAGCTGACTTTC. The rearrangement joins TRBV7-6 to TRBJ2-6, with D perhaps assigned TRBD1 or TRBD2 (5 bases each). Trimming removed 0 bases from V and 16 bases from J, with 22 bases in between. The germline V gene has CDR1 SGHVS and CDR2 FNYEAQ. The CDR3 totals 16 residues. The whole variable domain, filled in from reference TRBV7-6 and TRBJ2-6, reads GAGVSQSPRYKVTKRGQDVALRCDPISGHVSLYWYRQALGQGPEFLTYFNYEAQQDKSGLPNDRFSAERPEGSISTLTIQRTEQRDSAMYRCASSLAHGTEDTQLTFGAGSRLTVL.

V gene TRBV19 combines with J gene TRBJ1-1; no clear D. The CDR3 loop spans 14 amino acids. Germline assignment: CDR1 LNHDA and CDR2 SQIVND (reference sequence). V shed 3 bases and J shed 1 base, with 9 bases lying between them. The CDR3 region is CASSIRTGNTEAFF. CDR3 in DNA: TGTGCCAGTAGTATCCGGACGGGGAACACTGAAGCTTTCTTT.

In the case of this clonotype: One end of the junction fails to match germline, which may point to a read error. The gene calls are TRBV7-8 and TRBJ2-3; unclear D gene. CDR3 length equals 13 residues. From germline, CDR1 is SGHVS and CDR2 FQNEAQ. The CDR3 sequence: CASSLAGRDAQQF. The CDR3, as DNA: TGTGCCAGCAGCTTAGCGGGCAGAGACGCTCAGCAGTTT. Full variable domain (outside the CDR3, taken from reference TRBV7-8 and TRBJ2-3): GAGVSQSPRYKVAKRGQDVALRCDPISGHVSLFWYQQALGQGPEFLTYFQNEAQLDKSGLPSDRFFAERPEGSVSTLKIQRTQQEDSAVYLCASSLAGRDAQQFGPGTRLTVL.

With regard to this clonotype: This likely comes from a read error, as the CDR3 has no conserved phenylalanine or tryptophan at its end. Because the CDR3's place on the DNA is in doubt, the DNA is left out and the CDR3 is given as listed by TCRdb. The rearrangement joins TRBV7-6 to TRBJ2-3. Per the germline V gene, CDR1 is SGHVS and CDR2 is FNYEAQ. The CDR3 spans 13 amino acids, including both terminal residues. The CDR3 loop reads CASSFTSAERSYS.

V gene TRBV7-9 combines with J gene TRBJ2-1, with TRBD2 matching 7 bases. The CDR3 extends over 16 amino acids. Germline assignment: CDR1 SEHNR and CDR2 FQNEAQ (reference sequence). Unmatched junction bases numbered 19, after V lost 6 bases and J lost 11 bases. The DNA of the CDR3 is TGTGCCAGCAGGGGGGAGGGGATCAGCTCCTACGAGCAGCAGTTCTTC. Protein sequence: CASRGEGISSYEQQFF.

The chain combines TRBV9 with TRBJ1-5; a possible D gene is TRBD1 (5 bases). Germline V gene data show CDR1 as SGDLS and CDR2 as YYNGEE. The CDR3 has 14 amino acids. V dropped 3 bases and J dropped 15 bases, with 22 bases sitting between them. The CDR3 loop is CASSAGSSGMDTHF. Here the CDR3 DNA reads TGTGCCAGCAGCGCCGGGTCTAGCGGAATGGACACGCATTTT.

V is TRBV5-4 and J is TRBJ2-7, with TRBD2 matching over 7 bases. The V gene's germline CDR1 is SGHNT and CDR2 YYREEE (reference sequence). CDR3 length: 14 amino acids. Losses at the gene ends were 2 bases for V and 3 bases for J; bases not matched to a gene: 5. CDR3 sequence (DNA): TGTGCCAGCAGCTTTACTAGCGAGTTCTACGAGCAGTACTTC. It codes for CASSFTSEFYEQYF.

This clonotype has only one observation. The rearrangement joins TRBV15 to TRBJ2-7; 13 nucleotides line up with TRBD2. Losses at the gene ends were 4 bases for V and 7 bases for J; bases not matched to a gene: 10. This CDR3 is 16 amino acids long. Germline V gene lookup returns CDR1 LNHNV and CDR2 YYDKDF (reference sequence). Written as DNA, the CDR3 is TGTGCCACCAGCATTGGAGGACTAGCGGGAGATCGGGAGCAGTACGTC. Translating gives CATSIGGLAGDREQYV.

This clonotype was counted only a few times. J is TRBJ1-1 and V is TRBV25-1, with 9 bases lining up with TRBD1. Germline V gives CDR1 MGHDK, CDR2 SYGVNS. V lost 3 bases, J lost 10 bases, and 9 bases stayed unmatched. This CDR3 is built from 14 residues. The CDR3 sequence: CASSDTRDRVGAFF. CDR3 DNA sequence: TGTGCCAGCAGTGATACCCGGGACAGGGTTGGAGCTTTCTTT.

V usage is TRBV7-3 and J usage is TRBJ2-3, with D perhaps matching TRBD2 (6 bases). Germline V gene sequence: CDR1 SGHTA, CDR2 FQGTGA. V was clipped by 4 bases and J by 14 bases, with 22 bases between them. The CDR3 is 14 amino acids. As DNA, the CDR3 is TGTGCCAGCAGCTCAGAGGGGACTTGCGGTGAGACGTATTTT. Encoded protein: CASSSEGTCGETYF.

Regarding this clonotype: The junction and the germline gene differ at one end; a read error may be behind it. CDR3 sequence: CASSLTGSADYGF. The DNA of the CDR3 is TGTGCCAGCAGCTTGACAGGGAGCGCCGACTATGGCTTC. J is TRBJ2-3 and V is TRBV7-2; 7 bases are shared with TRBD1. CDR1 is SGHTA, CDR2 FQGNSA, per germline. The CDR3 totals 13 residues.

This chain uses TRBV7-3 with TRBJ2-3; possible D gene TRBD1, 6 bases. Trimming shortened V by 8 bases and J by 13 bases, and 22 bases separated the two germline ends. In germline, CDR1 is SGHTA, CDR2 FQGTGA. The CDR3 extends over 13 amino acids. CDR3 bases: TGTGCCAGCGGGGTCGAGGGCACAGGGACGAAGTATTTT. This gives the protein CASGVEGTGTKYF.

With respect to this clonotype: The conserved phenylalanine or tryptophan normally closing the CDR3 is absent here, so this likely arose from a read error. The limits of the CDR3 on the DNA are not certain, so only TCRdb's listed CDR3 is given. The CDR3 region is CASGGGGTDTQYFGP. The V gene is TRBV2, the J gene TRBJ1-1; TRBD1, the D gene given by the table, was not confirmed from the DNA. Germline CDR1 and CDR2: SNHLY and FYNNEI. Ends included, the CDR3 has 15 residues.

As DNA, the CDR3 is TGTGCCAGCAGCTTAGGATTGGCGGCCAAGACTGAAGCTTTCTTT. This translates into CASSLGLAAKTEAFF. The rearrangement joins TRBV7-9 to TRBJ1-1; unclear D gene. In germline, CDR1 is SEHNR, CDR2 FQNEAQ (reference sequence). The CDR3 length is 15 residues. Trimming took off 1 base at V and 5 bases at J, with 14 bases between the two ends.

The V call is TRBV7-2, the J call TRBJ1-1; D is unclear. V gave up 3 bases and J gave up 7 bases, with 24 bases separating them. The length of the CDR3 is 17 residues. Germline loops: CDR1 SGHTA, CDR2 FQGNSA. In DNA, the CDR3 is TGTGCCAGCAGCTTGACTAGCGGGAGCGGAGATACGCATGAAGCTTTCTTT. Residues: CASSLTSGSGDTHEAFF.

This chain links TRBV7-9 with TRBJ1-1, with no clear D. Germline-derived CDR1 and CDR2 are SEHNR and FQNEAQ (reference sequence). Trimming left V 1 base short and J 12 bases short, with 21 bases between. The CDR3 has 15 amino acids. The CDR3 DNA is TGTGCCAGCAGCTTAGGTCTGGGCGGCCATACTGCACCTTTCTTT. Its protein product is CASSLGLGGHTAPFF.

This CDR3 is CASSLPGSEGANDLTF. For the CDR3, the DNA is TGTGCCAGCAGCTTACCGGGAAGCGAGGGGGCCAATGACCTGACTTTC. The chain joins TRBV7-9 to TRBJ2-6, with 7 bases lining up with TRBD1. The germline CDR1 and CDR2 sequences are SEHNR and FQNEAQ (reference sequence). The CDR3 is made up of 16 amino acids. After removal of 2 bases from V and 15 bases from J, the junction contained 16 bases not matched to a gene.

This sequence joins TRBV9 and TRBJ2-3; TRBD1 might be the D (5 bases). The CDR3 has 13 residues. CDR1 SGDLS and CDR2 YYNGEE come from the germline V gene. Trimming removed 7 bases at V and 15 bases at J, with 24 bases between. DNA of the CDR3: TGTGCCAGCGGCGACGGGCAGGGTGAGGACACCTATTTT. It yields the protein CASGDGQGEDTYF.

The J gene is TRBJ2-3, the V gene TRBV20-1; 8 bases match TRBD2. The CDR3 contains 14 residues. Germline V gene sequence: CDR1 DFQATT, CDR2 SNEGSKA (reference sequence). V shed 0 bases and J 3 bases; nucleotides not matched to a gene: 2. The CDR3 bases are TGCAGTGCTAGAGATACGGGGGGGACAGATACGCAGTATTTT. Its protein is CSARDTGGTDTQYF.

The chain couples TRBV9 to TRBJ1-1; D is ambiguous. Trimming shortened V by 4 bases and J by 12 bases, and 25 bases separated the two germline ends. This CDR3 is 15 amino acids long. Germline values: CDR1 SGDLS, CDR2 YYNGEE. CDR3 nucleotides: TGTGCCAGCAGCCTAGATCCAGCAGAGGAGACCGAGTCTTTCTTT. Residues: CASSLDPAEETESFF. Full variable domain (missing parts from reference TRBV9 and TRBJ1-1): DSGVTQTPKHLITATGQRVTLRCSPRSGDLSVYWYQQSLDQGLQFLIQYYNGEERAKGNILERFSAQQFPDLHSELNLSSLELGDSALYFCASSLDPAEETESFFGQGTRLTVV.

CDR3 sequence: CASSPARALSPLHFF. DNA for the CDR3: TGTGCCAGCAGTCCGGCGAGGGCACTCTCACCCCTCCACTTTTTT. The chain has TRBV7-9 and TRBJ2-2; weak D call: TRBD2 (5 bases). The CDR3 consists of 15 residues. Germline assignment: CDR1 SEHNR and CDR2 FQNEAQ (reference sequence). V was cut by 6 bases and J by 17 bases, with 28 bases left in between. Complete variable domain (other parts from reference TRBV7-9 and TRBJ2-2): DTGVSQNPRHKITKRGQNVTFRCDPISEHNRLYWYRQTLGQGPEFLTYFQNEAQLEKSRLLSDRFSAERPKGSFSTLEIQRTEQGDSAMYLCASSPARALSPLHFFGEGSRLTVL.

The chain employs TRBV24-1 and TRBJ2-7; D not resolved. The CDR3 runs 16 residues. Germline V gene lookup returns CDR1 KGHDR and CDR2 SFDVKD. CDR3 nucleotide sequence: TGTGCCAGCAGTGCCCCGAAAAAAGCGAACCTGGCCGAGCAGTACGTC. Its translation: CASSAPKKANLAEQYV.